The 26 T cell receptor beta chains listed next were all sequenced from one sample in a study of CD8 T cells in ankylosing spondylitis. A single record per CDR3 protein comes from TCRdb applying MiXCR to the 5' RACE reads. Of approximately 240,000 distinct CDR3 sequences listed, about 10% are singletons. Sequencing input: blood, either unsorted or a sorted T cell fraction (not recorded which). All receptors derive from a male donor with ankylosing spondylitis or in good health (not recorded which).

This clonotype was counted ten times or more. Here the CDR3 reads CASSSFNQPQHF. DNA of the CDR3: TGTGCCAGCAGTTCCTTCAATCAGCCCCAGCATTTT. This sequence joins TRBV27 and TRBJ1-5; D call uncertain. CDR3 length: 12 amino acids. Germline values: CDR1 MNHEY, CDR2 SMNVEV (reference sequence). V shed 4 bases and J shed 3 bases, with 4 bases lying between them.

This clonotype was counted ten times or more. This sequence joins TRBV5-1 and TRBJ2-1, with 12 bases matching TRBD2. The CDR3 is made up of 20 amino acids. V was clipped by 1 base and J by 0 bases; unmatched bases: 11. The germline CDR1 and CDR2 sequences are SGHRS and YFSETQ. DNA of the CDR3: TGCGCCAGCAGCTTGTCCGGGACTAGCGGGTTAACCAGCTCCTACAATGAGCAGTTCTTC. This translates into CASSLSGTSGLTSSYNEQFF.

This clonotype was recorded a few times. The V gene is TRBV27, the J gene TRBJ1-1, with 7 bases aligning to TRBD1. V was pared by 0 bases and J by 5 bases, with 3 bases of the junction left unmatched. This CDR3 has 14 residues. CDR1 is MNHEY, CDR2 SMNVEV, per germline (reference sequence). The CDR3 is CASSLSTGWTEAFF. As DNA, the CDR3 is TGTGCCAGCAGTTTATCGACAGGGTGGACTGAAGCTTTCTTT.

In this sample, this clonotype turned up many times. The V call is TRBV5-1, the J call TRBJ2-3; the match to TRBD2 covers 7 bases. Germline trimming cut 3 bases from V and 5 bases from J; bases unmatched to any gene: 9. This CDR3 has 15 residues. Germline V gene lookup returns CDR1 SGHRS and CDR2 YFSETQ. CDR3 in amino acids: CASSSASGIRDTQYF. CDR3 bases: TGCGCCAGCAGCTCTGCCAGCGGGATCAGAGATACGCAGTATTTT.

This clonotype has just a few counts. The chain links TRBV20-1 to TRBJ1-1; D unclear. V lost 2 bases to trimming and J lost 8 bases, with 18 bases between them. The CDR3 is made up of 14 amino acids. Germline V lookup: CDR1 DFQATT, CDR2 SNEGSKA (reference sequence). CDR3 nucleotide sequence: TGCAGTGCTAGATCTGCGGTGGAAGGGTTGGAAGCTTTCTTT. This codes for CSARSAVEGLEAFF.

This clonotype was picked up many times. The chain combines TRBV29-1 with TRBJ1-1, with unresolved D. With 4 bases removed from V and 7 bases from J, the gap between germline ends came to 10 bases. CDR1 and CDR2 from the germline V gene are SQVTM and ANQGSEA. This CDR3 spans 11 amino acids. CDR3 residues: CSVVDFLEAFF. The CDR3, as DNA: TGCAGCGTTGTCGATTTTCTTGAAGCTTTCTTT.

This clonotype was observed many times. V gene TRBV2 combines with J gene TRBJ2-1; D might be TRBD2 (6 bases). V shed 7 bases and J shed 3 bases, with 13 bases lying between them. CDR1 SNHLY and CDR2 FYNNEI come from the germline V gene. The CDR3 has 14 amino acids. The CDR3 here is CASTRGIFYNEQFF. DNA for the CDR3: TGTGCCAGCACTCGGGGGATCTTCTACAATGAGCAGTTCTTC.

This clonotype was picked up many times. The chain links TRBV11-2 to TRBJ1-4; 7 bases fit TRBD1. CDR1 is SGHAT and CDR2 is FQNNGV in the germline V gene. The J segment lost 5 bases and the V segment lost 0 bases, leaving 3 bases of the junction unmatched. The CDR3 totals 15 residues. CDR3: CASSLEGGTNEKLFF. The CDR3 coding sequence is TGTGCCAGCAGCTTAGAAGGGGGCACGAATGAAAAACTGTTTTTT. Supplemented by reference TRBV11-2 and TRBJ1-4, the full variable domain reads EAGVAQSPRYKIIEKRQSVAFWCNPISGHATLYWYQQILGQGPKLLIQFQNNGVVDDSQLPKDRFSAERLKGVDSTLKIQPAKLEDSAVYLCASSLEGGTNEKLFFGSGTQLSVL.

There are many counts of this clonotype. The chain combines TRBV21-1 with TRBJ2-7; TRBD2, the table's D call, lacks a check against the DNA. TRBV21-1 is a pseudogene locus. The length of the CDR3 is 15 residues. DNA for the CDR3: TGTGCCAGCAGCAAAGTCCGACGGGAGGGCCGCGAGCAGTACTTC. Translation: CASSKVRREGREQYF.

This clonotype was seen ten or more times. The rearrangement links TRBV29-1 to TRBJ2-1; possibly TRBD1 or TRBD2 for D (6 bases each). Trimming shortened V by 6 bases and J by 6 bases, and 24 bases separated the two germline ends. The CDR3 is 16 residues long. Germline V gives CDR1 SQVTM, CDR2 ANQGSEA. CDR3 in DNA: TGCAGCGTCACTCGCCCGGACCGGGGGCTTAGCAATGAGCAGTTCTTC. Protein sequence: CSVTRPDRGLSNEQFF.

This clonotype showed up just a few times. The V and J genes are TRBV20-1 and TRBJ2-5, with D possibly being TRBD1 (8 bases). Germline CDR1 reads DFQATT; CDR2 reads SNEGSKA (reference sequence). There are 15 residues in the CDR3. Trimming cost V 4 bases and J 4 bases, with 19 bases left between them. CDR3 residues: CSAKVDRGGGETQYF. CDR3 coding DNA: TGCAGTGCTAAAGTCGACAGGGGAGGGGGAGAGACCCAGTACTTC.

To note about this clonotype: One base away lies a much larger clone, so this may be a sequencing read error. The V gene is TRBV5-1, the J gene TRBJ2-2; 7 bases map to TRBD1. The CDR3 loop spans 15 amino acids. V shed 3 bases, J shed 6 bases, and the junction held 8 bases outside the gene matches. CDR1 and CDR2 (germline): SGHRS, YFSETQ. The CDR3 loop reads CASSWDSLNAGELFF. In DNA form, the CDR3 reads TGCGCCAGCAGCTGGGACAGCTTAAACGCCGGGGAGCTGTTTTTT. The full variable domain, with the rest looked up from reference TRBV5-1 and TRBJ2-2, is KAGVTQTPRYLIKTRGQQVTLSCSPISGHRSVSWYQQTPGQGLQFLFEYFSETQRNKGNFPGRFSGRQFSNSRSEMNVSTLELGDSALYLCASSWDSLNAGELFFGEGSRLTVL.

The sample holds one count of this clonotype. J is TRBJ1-5 and V is TRBV11-2; the D gene is possibly TRBD1 (6 bases). Germline CDR1 SGHAT, CDR2 FQNNGV. This CDR3 region has 19 residues. Trimming took 1 base from V and 5 from J, leaving 24 bases between them. The CDR3 reads CASSLGVEGHSLGHQPQHF. CDR3 nucleotide sequence: TGTGCCAGCAGCTTAGGCGTTGAGGGACATTCTTTGGGGCATCAGCCCCAGCATTTT.

This sequence joins TRBV6-1 and TRBJ2-1; 8 bases map to TRBD2. This CDR3 comprises 15 residues. J lost 6 bases, V lost 6 bases, and 10 bases had no gene match. Germline CDR1 is MNHNS and CDR2 is SASEGT. CDR3 amino acids: CASSSGTRPLNEQFF. CDR3 bases: TGTGCCAGCAGCTCCGGGACTAGGCCTCTCAATGAGCAGTTCTTC.

This clonotype was seen at least ten times. The chain links TRBV20-1 to TRBJ2-7, with 12 nucleotides matching TRBD2. Germline CDR1 is DFQATT and CDR2 is SNEGSKA (reference sequence). CDR3 length: 13 residues. V gave up 6 bases and J gave up 2 bases; unmatched junction bases: 2. CDR3 bases: TGCAGTGCCTCTAGCGGGAGGGCCTACGAGCAGTACTTC. Residues: CSASSGRAYEQYF.

Ten or more counts support this clonotype. Here the CDR3 DNA reads TGTGCCAGCAGCCAGACAGGGGCTAAGCACGAGCAGTACTTC. This encodes CASSQTGAKHEQYF. The genes are TRBV6-1 and TRBJ2-7, with 8 bases fitting TRBD1. The CDR3 is made up of 14 amino acids. Germline values: CDR1 MNHNS, CDR2 SASEGT. V dropped 6 bases and J dropped 5; count of bases not matched to a gene: 9.

This clonotype has more than one count but fewer than ten. This chain joins TRBV10-2 and TRBJ1-1; D uncertain. The V end lost 7 bases, the J end lost 0 bases, and 9 bases lay between the germline ends. CDR1 and CDR2 (germline): WSHSY, SAAADI. The CDR3 totals 13 residues. For the CDR3, the DNA is TGCGCCAGCACCGTCGCCATGAACACTGAAGCTTTCTTT. Amino acid sequence: CASTVAMNTEAFF.

This clonotype was observed many times. This sequence joins TRBV5-6 and TRBJ2-7; TRBD2 matches at 8 bases. J was trimmed by 3 bases and V by 4 bases; bases with no gene match: 6. Germline loops: CDR1 SGHDT, CDR2 YYEEEE. The CDR3 is 14 amino acids. CDR3 DNA: TGTGCCAGCAGCCTACCGGGACTAGTCTACGAGCAGTACTTC. It codes for CASSLPGLVYEQYF.

This clonotype has more than one count but fewer than ten. V gene TRBV7-2 combines with J gene TRBJ2-1; the match to TRBD2 covers 11 bases. Looked up from germline, CDR1 is SGHTA and CDR2 is FQGNSA. The trim removed 5 bases at V and 9 bases at J, leaving 9 bases unmatched. There are 15 residues in the CDR3. As DNA, the CDR3 is TGTGCCAGCAGCATATGGACTAGCGGGTGGAGTGAGCAGTTCTTC. Protein: CASSIWTSGWSEQFF.

This clonotype has ten or more counts. CDR3 in DNA: TGTGCCAGCAGCTTGCCCAGAAGCCGAAACACCATATATTTT. This sequence encodes CASSLPRSRNTIYF. The rearrangement joins TRBV5-6 to TRBJ1-3; no definite D call. V dropped 1 base and J dropped 5 bases, with 10 bases sitting between them. CDR3 length equals 14 residues. Germline-derived CDR1 and CDR2 are SGHDT and YYEEEE.

This clonotype was recorded many times. The CDR3 sequence: CASSYGEVNMNTEAFF. CDR3 coding DNA: TGTGCCAGCAGTTACGGGGAGGTGAACATGAACACTGAAGCTTTCTTT. The V gene is TRBV6-2 or TRBV6-3, the J gene TRBJ1-1; D remains ambiguous. Deletions cut 2 bases from V and 0 bases from J, with 13 bases between. Per the germline V gene, CDR1 is MNHEY and CDR2 is SVGEGT. The length of the CDR3 is 16 residues.

The sample holds many counts of this clonotype. The chain employs TRBV20-1 and TRBJ2-3; 10 nucleotides align to TRBD2. With 3 bases clipped from V and 3 bases from J, the junction kept 3 bases outside the gene matches. Per germline, CDR1 DFQATT and CDR2 SNEGSKA (reference sequence). CDR3 size: 14 residues. In nucleotides, the CDR3 is TGCAGTGCTAGGTCTAGCGGGAGAACAGATACGCAGTATTTT. It is translated as CSARSSGRTDTQYF.

This clonotype came up many times. This chain uses TRBV6-5 with TRBJ2-3; maybe TRBD2 (5 bases). There are 17 residues in the CDR3. Trimming pared 0 bases from V and 0 bases from J, leaving 13 bases between. In germline, CDR1 is MNHEY, CDR2 SVGAGI. This CDR3 reads CASSYSKGSGSTDTQYF. In nucleotides, the CDR3 is TGTGCCAGCAGTTACTCGAAGGGAAGCGGCAGCACAGATACGCAGTATTTT.

This clonotype was counted many times. This chain connects TRBV5-1 to TRBJ1-1, with 9 positions matching TRBD1. The CDR3 has 14 amino acids. Per germline, CDR1 SGHRS and CDR2 YFSETQ. Germline trimming cut 2 bases from V and 4 bases from J; bases unmatched to any gene: 3. CDR3 sequence reads: CASSLQGASTEAFF. CDR3 DNA: TGCGCCAGCAGCTTACAGGGGGCAAGCACTGAAGCTTTCTTT.

The chain joins TRBV6-1 to TRBJ1-6; 8 bases match TRBD1. CDR1 is MNHNS, CDR2 SASEGT, per germline. With V trimmed by 5 bases and J by 7 bases, 4 bases remained unmatched. This CDR3 comprises 14 residues. This chain's CDR3 is CASSTGGGNSPLHF. The CDR3 bases are TGTGCCAGCAGTACAGGGGGGGGGAATTCACCCCTCCACTTT.

CDR3 in amino acids: CASSLEGSYNEQFF. CDR3 DNA: TGCGCCAGCAGCTTGGAGGGTAGCTACAATGAGCAGTTCTTC. The chain employs TRBV5-1 and TRBJ2-1; unclear D gene. Germline loops: CDR1 SGHRS, CDR2 YFSETQ. The CDR3 sequence is 14 residues long. The V gene lost 0 bases and the J gene lost 3 bases, with 7 bases spanning the gap.